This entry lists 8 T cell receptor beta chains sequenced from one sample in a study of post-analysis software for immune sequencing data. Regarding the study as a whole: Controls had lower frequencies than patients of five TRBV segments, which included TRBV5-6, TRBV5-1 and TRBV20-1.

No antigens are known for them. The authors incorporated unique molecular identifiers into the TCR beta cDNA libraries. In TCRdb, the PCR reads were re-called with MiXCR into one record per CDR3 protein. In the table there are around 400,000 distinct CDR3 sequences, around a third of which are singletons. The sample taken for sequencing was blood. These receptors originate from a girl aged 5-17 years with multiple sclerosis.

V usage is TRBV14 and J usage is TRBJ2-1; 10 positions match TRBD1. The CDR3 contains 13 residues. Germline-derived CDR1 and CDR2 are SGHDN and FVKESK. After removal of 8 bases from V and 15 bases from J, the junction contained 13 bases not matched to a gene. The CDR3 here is CASFRQGAFRWFF. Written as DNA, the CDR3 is TGTGCCAGCTTTCGACAGGGGGCCTTCCGATGGTTCTTC.

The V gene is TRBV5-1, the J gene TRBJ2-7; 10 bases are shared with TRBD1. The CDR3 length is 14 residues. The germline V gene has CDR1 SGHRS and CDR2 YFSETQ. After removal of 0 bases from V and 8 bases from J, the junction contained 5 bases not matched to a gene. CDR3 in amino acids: CASSLAGQGGKQYF. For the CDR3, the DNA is TGCGCCAGCAGCTTGGCAGGACAGGGGGGGAAGCAGTACTTC.

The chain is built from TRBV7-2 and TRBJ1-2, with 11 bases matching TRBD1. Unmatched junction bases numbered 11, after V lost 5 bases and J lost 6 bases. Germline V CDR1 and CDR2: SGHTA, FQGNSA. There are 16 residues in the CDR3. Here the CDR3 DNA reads TGTGCCAGCAGCGGACAGGGGGCGCGATCAGTCCATGGCTACACCTTC. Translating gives CASSGQGARSVHGYTF.

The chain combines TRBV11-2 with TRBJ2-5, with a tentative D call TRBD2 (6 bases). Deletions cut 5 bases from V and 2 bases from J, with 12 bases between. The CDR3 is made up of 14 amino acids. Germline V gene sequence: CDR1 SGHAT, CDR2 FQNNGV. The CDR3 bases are TGTGCCAGCAGCGGGTGGGGACTTCAAGAGACCCAGTACTTC. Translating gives CASSGWGLQETQYF. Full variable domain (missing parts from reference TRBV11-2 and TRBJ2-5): EAGVAQSPRYKIIEKRQSVAFWCNPISGHATLYWYQQILGQGPKLLIQFQNNGVVDDSQLPKDRFSAERLKGVDSTLKIQPAKLEDSAVYLCASSGWGLQETQYFGPGTRLLVL.

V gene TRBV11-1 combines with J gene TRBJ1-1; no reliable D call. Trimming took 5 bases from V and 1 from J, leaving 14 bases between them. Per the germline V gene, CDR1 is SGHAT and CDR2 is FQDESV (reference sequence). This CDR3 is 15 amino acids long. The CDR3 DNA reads TGTGCCAGCAGCCTAGGCAAGGAAGAGAACACTGAAGCTTTCTTT. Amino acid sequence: CASSLGKEENTEAFF.

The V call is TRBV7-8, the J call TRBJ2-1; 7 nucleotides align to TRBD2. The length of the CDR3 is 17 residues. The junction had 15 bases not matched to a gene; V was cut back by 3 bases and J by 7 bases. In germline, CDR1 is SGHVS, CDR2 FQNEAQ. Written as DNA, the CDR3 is TGTGCCAGCAGCTTCCGGGACGGGGGGACGTTTAGAAATGAGCAGTTCTTC. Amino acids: CASSFRDGGTFRNEQFF.

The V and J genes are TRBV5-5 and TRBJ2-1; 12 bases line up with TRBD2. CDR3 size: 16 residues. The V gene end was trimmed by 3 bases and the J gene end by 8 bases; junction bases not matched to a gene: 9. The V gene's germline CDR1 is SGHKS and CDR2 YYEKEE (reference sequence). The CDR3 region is CASSSWTSGERDEQFF. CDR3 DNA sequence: TGTGCCAGCAGCTCGTGGACTAGCGGGGAAAGGGATGAGCAGTTCTTC.

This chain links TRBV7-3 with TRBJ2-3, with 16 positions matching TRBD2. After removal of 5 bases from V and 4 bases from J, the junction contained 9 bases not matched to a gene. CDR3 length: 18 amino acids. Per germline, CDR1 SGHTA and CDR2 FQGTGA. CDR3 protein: CASSRRGTSGGVADTQYF. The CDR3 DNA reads TGTGCCAGCAGCCGGCGGGGGACTAGCGGGGGGGTGGCAGATACGCAGTATTTT.